This entry lists 2 T cell receptor beta chains sequenced from one sample in a study of T cell repertoires in cytomegalovirus infection. TCRdb reprocessed the reads via MiXCR and lists one record per CDR3 protein. The data contain under 250,000 distinct CDR3 sequences, around 6.4% of them seen just once; the ten biggest clones take up around 6.9%. Sequenced sample: PBMCs. These receptors originate from a human donor in good health (CMV status not recorded). Some clones in this sample may be carry-over from other donors' samples.

The chain combines TRBV3-1 with TRBJ2-2, with 9 bases fitting TRBD2. The trim removed 3 bases at V and 0 bases at J, leaving 8 bases unmatched. CDR1 is LGHDT, CDR2 YNNKEL, per germline (reference sequence). The CDR3 consists of 18 residues. The CDR3 protein is CASSQGTLAGTNTGELFF. The CDR3 DNA is TGTGCCAGCAGCCAGGGGACCCTAGCGGGAACGAACACCGGGGAGCTGTTTTTT.

This clonotype appeared many times. The chain combines TRBV2 with TRBJ2-5; 7 bases are shared with TRBD2. The CDR3 is made up of 18 amino acids. The V gene's germline CDR1 is SNHLY and CDR2 FYNNEI. V dropped 0 bases and J dropped 0; count of bases not matched to a gene: 10. CDR3 residues: CASSEALLASGHQETQYF. DNA for the CDR3: TGTGCCAGCAGTGAAGCGCTTCTGGCTAGCGGTCACCAAGAGACCCAGTACTTC. Combining the CDR3 with reference TRBV2 and TRBJ2-5 gives the whole variable domain EPEVTQTPSHQVTQMGQEVILRCVPISNHLYFYWYRQILGQKVEFLVSFYNNEISEKSEIFDDQFSVERPDGSNFTLKIRSTKLEDSAMYFCASSEALLASGHQETQYFGPGTRLLVL.